This TCR beta chain was found in a study of T cell responses to AZD1222 COVID-19 vaccine. Profiled with immunoSEQ multiplex PCR; TCRdb holds only in-frame clones, not every one. The sample holds 100,000 or so clones; about four fifths are singletons and the top ten take approximately 5%. Germline V lookup: CDR1 MNHEY, CDR2 SMNVEV (reference sequence). Trimming shortened V by 3 bases and J by 0 bases, and 11 bases separated the two germline ends. The CDR3 has 15 amino acids. This receptor was identified in an adult in good health. The material sequenced was peripheral blood, taken on day 0 of AZD1222 vaccination. The chain couples TRBV27 to TRBJ1-1; D is uncertain. The CDR3 sequence: CASSFGPDLNTEAFF. DNA of the CDR3: TGTGCCAGCAGTTTTGGGCCGGACTTGAACACTGAAGCTTTCTTT.